This T cell receptor (beta chain) is drawn from a study of T cell changes during pregnancy in multiple sclerosis. The repertoire was sequenced with immunoSEQ multiplex PCR; TCRdb's copy has only in-frame clones and lacks some. The sample carries approximately 100,000 clones, roughly nine tenths recorded once. V was pared by 4 bases and J by 1 base, with 13 bases between. The CDR3 covers 15 residues. The germline CDR1 and CDR2 sequences are PRHDT and FYEKMQ (reference sequence). The V gene is TRBV13, the J gene TRBJ1-1; D unresolved. The sequence came from a female donor with multiple sclerosis, enrolled in a pregnancy study. The specimen was peripheral blood, collected after pregnancy. The CDR3 bases are TGTGCCAGCAGCTCTCTCGGGGATTCGAACACTGAAGCTTTCTTT. This translates into CASSSLGDSNTEAFF.